A single T cell receptor (beta chain) is shown here with its context. This entry belongs to a study of cytomegalovirus exposure and HLA in healthy donors. The germline V gene has CDR1 MNHEY and CDR2 SMNVEV (reference sequence). This CDR3 comprises 14 residues. The V gene lost 3 bases and the J gene lost 0 bases, with 9 bases spanning the gap. Primers: 60 Vbeta forward and 13 Jbeta reverse. Repertoires were generated with immunoSEQ multiplex PCR, while TCRdb's copy carries only in-frame clones and drops some. The sample has approximately 200,000 clones; around 79% are singletons. This rearrangement joins TRBV27 to TRBJ2-7, with D possibly matching TRBD2 (5 bases). The sequencing sample was made of PBMCs. The origin of this receptor is a girl aged 2-10 years in good health and CMV-seronegative. The CDR3 loop is CASSLLTSSYEQYF. CDR3 nucleotide sequence: TGTGCCAGCAGTTTGCTCACTAGCTCCTACGAGCAGTACTTC.